Described below is a single T cell receptor beta chain sequence and its context. Its target is unknown. Here immunoSEQ multiplex PCR was the method, and the copy in TCRdb shows in-frame clones only, minus some. The sample holds some 150,000 clones, about nine tenths seen once. V lost 1 base and J lost 4; bases outside the gene matches: 5. The CDR3 is 14 residues long. Germline CDR1 is SGHRS and CDR2 is YFSETQ. The sample comes from a study of cytomegalovirus exposure and HLA in healthy donors. As for the study in general: A subsequent analysis reported that the roughly 120 validation repertoires were produced on the same platform that had also been used for the 600 to 700 first-cohort repertoires.

Overall study results and limits: More than 150 TCR beta chains were listed as cytomegalovirus-associated. CMV antigen specificity of three CMV-associated chains was confirmed in vitro.

Sequencing input: PBMCs. This TCR was recovered from a woman in her 30s in good health and CMV-seropositive. V usage is TRBV5-1 and J usage is TRBJ2-7, with TRBD2 identical over 7 bases. This CDR3 reads CASSLFGGSYEQYF. CDR3 DNA sequence: TGCGCCAGCAGCTTGTTCGGGGGGTCGTACGAGCAGTACTTC.